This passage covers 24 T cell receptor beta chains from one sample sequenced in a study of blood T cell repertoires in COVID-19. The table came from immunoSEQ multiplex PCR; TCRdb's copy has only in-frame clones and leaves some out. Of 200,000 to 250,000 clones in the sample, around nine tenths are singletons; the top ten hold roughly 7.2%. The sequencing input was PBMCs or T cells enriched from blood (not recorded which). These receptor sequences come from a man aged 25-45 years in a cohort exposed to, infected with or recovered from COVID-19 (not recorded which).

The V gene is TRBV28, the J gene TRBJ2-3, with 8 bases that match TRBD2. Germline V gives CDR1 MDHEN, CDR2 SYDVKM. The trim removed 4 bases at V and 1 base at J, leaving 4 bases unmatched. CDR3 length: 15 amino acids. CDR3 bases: TGTGCCAGCAGTTCCCCGGGACTAGGCACAGATACGCAGTATTTT. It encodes CASSSPGLGTDTQYF.

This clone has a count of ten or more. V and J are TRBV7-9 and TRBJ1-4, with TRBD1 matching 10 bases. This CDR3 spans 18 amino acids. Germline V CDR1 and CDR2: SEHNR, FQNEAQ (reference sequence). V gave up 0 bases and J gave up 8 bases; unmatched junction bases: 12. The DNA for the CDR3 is TGTGCCAGCAGCTTAGCCCACCGGGACAGGGGCGCGGGAGAAAAACTGTTTTTT. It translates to CASSLAHRDRGAGEKLFF. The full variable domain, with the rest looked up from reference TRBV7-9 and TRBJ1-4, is DTGVSQNPRHKITKRGQNVTFRCDPISEHNRLYWYRQTLGQGPEFLTYFQNEAQLEKSRLLSDRFSAERPKGSFSTLEIQRTEQGDSAMYLCASSLAHRDRGAGEKLFFGSGTQLSVL.

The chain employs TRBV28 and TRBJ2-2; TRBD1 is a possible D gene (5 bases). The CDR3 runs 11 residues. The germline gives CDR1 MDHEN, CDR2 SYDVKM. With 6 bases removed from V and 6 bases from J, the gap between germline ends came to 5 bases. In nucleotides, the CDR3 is TGTGCCAGCAGAGGGGCCGGGGAGCTGTTTTTT. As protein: CASRGAGELFF. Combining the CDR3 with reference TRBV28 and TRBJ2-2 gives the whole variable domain DVKVTQSSRYLVKRTGEKVFLECVQDMDHENMFWYRQDPGLGLRLIYFSYDVKMKEKGDIPEGYSVSREKKERFSLILESASTNQTSMYLCASRGAGELFFGEGSRLTVL.

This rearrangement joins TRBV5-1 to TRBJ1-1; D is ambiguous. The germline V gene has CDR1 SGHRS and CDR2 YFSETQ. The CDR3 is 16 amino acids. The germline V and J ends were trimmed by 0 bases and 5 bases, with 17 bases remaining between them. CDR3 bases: TGCGCCAGCAGCTTGGGACCTGGCGGTAGTTGGACTGAAGCTTTCTTT. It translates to CASSLGPGGSWTEAFF.

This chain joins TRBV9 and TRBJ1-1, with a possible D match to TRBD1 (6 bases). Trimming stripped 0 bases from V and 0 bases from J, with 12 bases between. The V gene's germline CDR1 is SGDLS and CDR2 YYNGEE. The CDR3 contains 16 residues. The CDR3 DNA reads TGTGCCAGCAGCGTAGTTAGGGGGTTGGTGAACACTGAAGCTTTCTTT. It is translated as CASSVVRGLVNTEAFF.

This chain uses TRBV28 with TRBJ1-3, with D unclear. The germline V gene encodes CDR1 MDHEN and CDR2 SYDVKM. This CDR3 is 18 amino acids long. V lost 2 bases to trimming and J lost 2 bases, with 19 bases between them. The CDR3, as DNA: TGTGCCAGCAGTTTACTTAATCTACGAGGGAGAGCTGGAAACACCATATATTTT. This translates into CASSLLNLRGRAGNTIYF.

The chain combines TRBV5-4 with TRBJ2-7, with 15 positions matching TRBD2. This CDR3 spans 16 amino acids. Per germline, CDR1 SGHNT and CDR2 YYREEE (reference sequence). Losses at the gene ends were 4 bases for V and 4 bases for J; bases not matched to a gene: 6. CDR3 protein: CASSQGTSGRLYEQYF. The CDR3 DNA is TGTGCCAGCAGCCAAGGGACTAGCGGGAGGCTTTACGAGCAGTACTTC.

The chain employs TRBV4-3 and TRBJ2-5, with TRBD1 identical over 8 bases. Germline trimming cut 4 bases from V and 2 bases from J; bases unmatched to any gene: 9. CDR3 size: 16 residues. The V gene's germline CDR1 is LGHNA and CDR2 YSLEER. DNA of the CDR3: TGCGCCAGCAGCCTCAATCCGGGACAGGCTCAAGAGACCCAGTACTTC. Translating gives CASSLNPGQAQETQYF.

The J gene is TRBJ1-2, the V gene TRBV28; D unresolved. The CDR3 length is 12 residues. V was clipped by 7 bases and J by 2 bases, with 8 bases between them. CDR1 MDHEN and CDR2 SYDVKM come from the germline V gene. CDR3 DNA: TGTGCCAGCAACGGGGAGAACTATGGCTACACCTTC. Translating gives CASNGENYGYTF.

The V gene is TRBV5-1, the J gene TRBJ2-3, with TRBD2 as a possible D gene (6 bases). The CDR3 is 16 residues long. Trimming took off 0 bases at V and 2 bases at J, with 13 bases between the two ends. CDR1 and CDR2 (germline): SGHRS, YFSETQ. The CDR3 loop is CASSLGGTGATDTQYF. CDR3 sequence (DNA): TGCGCCAGCAGCTTGGGGGGTACGGGAGCCACAGATACGCAGTATTTT.

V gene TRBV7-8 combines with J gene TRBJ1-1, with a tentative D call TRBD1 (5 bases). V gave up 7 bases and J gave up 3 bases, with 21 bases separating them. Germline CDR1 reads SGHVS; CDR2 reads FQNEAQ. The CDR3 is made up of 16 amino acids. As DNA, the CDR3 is TGTGCCAGCATCCAGGTCGGGACTCCCATGGACACTGAAGCTTTCTTT. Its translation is CASIQVGTPMDTEAFF.

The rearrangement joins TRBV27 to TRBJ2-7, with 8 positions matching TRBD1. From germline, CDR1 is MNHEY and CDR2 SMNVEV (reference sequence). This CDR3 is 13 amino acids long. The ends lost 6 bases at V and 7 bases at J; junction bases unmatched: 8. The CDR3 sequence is CASRETGVSEQYF. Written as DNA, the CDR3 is TGTGCCAGCAGAGAGACAGGGGTCTCGGAGCAGTACTTC.

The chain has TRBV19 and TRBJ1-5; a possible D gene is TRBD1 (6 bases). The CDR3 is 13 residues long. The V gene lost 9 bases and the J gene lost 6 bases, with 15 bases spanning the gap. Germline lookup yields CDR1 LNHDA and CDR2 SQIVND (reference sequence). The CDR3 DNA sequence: TGTGCCAGCTGGGGGGGGCTCAGTCAGCCCCAGCATTTT. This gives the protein CASWGGLSQPQHF.

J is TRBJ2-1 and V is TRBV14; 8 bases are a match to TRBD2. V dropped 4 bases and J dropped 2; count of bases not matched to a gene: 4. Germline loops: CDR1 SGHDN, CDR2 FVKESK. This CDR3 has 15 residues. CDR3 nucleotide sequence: TGTGCCAGCAGCCCGCAGCGGGAGCCCTACAATGAGCAGTTCTTC. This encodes CASSPQREPYNEQFF.

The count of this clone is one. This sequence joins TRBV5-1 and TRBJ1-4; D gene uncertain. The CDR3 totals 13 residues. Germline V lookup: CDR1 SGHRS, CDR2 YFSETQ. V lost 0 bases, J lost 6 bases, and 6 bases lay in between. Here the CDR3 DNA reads TGCGCCAGCAGCTTGGGGGGAGATGAAAAACTGTTTTTT. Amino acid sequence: CASSLGGDEKLFF.

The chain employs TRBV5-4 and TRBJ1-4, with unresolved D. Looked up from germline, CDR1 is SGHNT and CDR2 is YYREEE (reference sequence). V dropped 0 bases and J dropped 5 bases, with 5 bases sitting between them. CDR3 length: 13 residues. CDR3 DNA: TGTGCCAGCAGCTTGGAGCGGAATGAAAAACTGTTTTTT. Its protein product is CASSLERNEKLFF.

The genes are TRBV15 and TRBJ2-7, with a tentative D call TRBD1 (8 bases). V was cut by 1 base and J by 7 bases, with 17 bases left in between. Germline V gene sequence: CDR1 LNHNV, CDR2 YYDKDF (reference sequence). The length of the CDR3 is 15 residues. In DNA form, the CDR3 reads TGTGCCACCAGCAGAGGAACAGGGGGAGCGGGGGAGCAGTACTTC. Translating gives CATSRGTGGAGEQYF.

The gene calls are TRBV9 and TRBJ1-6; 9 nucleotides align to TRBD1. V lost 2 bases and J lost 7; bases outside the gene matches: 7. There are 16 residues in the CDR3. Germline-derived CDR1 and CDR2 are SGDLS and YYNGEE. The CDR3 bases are TGTGCCAGCAGCGTCTCGGACAGGGGAGGGAATTCACCCCTCCACTTT. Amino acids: CASSVSDRGGNSPLHF.

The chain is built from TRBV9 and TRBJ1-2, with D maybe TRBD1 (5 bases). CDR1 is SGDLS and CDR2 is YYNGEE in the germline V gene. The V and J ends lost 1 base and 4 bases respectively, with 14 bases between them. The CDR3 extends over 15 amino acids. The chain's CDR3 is CASSVRGGFAYGYTF. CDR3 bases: TGTGCCAGCAGCGTACGGGGGGGATTTGCCTATGGCTACACCTTC.

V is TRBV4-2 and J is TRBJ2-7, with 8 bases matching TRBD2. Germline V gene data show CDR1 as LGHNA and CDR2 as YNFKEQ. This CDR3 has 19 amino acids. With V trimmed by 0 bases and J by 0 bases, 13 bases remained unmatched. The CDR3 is CASSQDQAGVHRSSYEQYF. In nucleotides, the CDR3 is TGTGCCAGCAGCCAAGATCAAGCGGGAGTCCACCGTAGCTCCTACGAGCAGTACTTC.

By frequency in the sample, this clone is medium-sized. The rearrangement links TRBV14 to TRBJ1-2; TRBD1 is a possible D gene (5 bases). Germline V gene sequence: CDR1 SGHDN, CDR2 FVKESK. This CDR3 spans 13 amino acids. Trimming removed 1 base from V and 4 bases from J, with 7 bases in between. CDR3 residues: CASSQVGAYGYTF. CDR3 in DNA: TGTGCCAGCAGCCAAGTAGGGGCCTATGGCTACACCTTC. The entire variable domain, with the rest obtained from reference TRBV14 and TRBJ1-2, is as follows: EAGVTQFPSHSVIEKGQTVTLRCDPISGHDNLYWYRRVMGKEIKFLLHFVKESKQDESGMPNNRFLAERTGGTYSTLKVQPAELEDSGVYFCASSQVGAYGYTFGSGTRLTVV.

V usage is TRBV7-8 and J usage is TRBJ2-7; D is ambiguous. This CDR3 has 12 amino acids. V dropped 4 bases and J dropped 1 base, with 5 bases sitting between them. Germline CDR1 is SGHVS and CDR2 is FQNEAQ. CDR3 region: CASSSPSYEQYF. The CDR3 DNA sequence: TGTGCCAGCAGCTCCCCTTCCTACGAGCAGTACTTC.

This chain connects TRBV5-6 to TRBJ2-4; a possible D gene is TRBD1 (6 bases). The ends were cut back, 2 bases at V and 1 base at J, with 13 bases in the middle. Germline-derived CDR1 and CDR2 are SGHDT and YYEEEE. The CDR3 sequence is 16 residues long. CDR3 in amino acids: CASSFTGRGAKNIQYF. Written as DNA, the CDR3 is TGTGCCAGCAGCTTCACAGGGCGAGGGGCCAAAAACATTCAGTACTTC.

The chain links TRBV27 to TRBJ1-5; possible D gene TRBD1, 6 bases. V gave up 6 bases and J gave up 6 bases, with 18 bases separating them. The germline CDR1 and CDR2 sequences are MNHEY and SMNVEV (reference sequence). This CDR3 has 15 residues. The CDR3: CASSRQSKGGQPQHF. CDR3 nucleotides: TGTGCCAGCAGCAGGCAGTCTAAAGGGGGTCAGCCCCAGCATTTT.